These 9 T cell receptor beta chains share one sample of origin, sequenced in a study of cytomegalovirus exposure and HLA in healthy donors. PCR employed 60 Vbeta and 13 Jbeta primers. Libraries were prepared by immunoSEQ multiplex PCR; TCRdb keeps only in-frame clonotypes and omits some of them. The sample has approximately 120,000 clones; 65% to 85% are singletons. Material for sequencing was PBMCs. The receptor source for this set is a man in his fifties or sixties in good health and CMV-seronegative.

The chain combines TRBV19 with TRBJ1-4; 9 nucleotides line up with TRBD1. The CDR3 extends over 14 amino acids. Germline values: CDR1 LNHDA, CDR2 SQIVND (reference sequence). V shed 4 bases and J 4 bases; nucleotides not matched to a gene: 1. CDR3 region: CASSTGQGNEKLFF. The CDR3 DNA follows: TGTGCCAGTAGTACGGGACAGGGTAATGAAAAACTGTTTTTT.

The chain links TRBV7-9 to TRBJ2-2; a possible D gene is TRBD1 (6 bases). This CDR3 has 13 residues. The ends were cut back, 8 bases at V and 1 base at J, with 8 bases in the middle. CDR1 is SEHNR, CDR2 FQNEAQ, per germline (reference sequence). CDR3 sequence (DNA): TGTGCCAGCGAACAGGGGAACACCGGGGAGCTGTTTTTT. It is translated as CASEQGNTGELFF.

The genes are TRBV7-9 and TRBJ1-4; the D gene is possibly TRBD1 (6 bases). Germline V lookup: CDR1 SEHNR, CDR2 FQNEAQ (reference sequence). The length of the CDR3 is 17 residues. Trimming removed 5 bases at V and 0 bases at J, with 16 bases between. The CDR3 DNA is TGTGCCAGCAGCGCCGCTGGGGGCTTGTCAACTAATGAAAAACTGTTTTTT. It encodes CASSAAGGLSTNEKLFF.

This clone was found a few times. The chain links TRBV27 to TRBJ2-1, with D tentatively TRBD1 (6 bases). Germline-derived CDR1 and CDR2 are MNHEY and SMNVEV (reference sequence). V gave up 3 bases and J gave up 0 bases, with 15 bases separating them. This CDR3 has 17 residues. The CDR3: CASSLAQGSRSYNEQFF. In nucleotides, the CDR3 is TGTGCCAGCAGTTTGGCTCAGGGGTCCCGCTCCTACAATGAGCAGTTCTTC.

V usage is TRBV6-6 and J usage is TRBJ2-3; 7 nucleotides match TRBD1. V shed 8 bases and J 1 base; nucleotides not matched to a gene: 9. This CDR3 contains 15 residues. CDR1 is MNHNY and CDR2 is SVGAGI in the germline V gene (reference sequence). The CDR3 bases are TGTGCCAGCGTACTAGACAGGGCGGGCACAGATACGCAGTATTTT. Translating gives CASVLDRAGTDTQYF.

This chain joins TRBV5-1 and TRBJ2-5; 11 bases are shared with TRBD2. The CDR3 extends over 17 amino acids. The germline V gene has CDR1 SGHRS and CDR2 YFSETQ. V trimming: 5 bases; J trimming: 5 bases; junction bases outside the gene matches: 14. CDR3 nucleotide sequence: TGCGCCAGCAGGACCGGGACTAGCGGTGACGGCGGGGAGACCCAGTACTTC. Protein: CASRTGTSGDGGETQYF.

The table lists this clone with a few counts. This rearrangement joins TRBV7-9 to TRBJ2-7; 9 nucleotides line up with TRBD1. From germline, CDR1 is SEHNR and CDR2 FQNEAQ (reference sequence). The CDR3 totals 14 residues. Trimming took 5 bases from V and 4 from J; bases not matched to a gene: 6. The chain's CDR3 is CASSLPGQGYEQYF. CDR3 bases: TGTGCCAGCAGCCTACCGGGACAGGGTTACGAGCAGTACTTC. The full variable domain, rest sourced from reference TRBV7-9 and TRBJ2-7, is DTGVSQNPRHKITKRGQNVTFRCDPISEHNRLYWYRQTLGQGPEFLTYFQNEAQLEKSRLLSDRFSAERPKGSFSTLEIQRTEQGDSAMYLCASSLPGQGYEQYFGPGTRLTVT.

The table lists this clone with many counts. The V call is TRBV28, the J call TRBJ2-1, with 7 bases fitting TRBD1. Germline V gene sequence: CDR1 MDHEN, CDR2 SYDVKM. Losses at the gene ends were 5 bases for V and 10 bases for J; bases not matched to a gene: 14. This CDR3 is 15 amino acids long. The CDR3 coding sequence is TGTGCCAGCAGTAACCTTAAGAGACAGGGATGGGAGCAGTTCTTC. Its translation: CASSNLKRQGWEQFF. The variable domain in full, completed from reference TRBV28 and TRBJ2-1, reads DVKVTQSSRYLVKRTGEKVFLECVQDMDHENMFWYRQDPGLGLRLIYFSYDVKMKEKGDIPEGYSVSREKKERFSLILESASTNQTSMYLCASSNLKRQGWEQFFGPGTRLTVL.

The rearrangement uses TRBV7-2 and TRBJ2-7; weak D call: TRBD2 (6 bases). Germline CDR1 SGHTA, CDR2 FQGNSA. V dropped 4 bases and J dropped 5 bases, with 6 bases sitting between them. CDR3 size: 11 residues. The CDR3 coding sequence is TGTGCCAGCAGCTCGGGGGACGAGCAGTACTTC. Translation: CASSSGDEQYF. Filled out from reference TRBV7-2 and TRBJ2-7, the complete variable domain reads GAGVSQSPSNKVTEKGKDVELRCDPISGHTALYWYRQSLGQGLEFLIYFQGNSAPDKSGLPSDRFSAERTGGSVSTLTIQRTQQEDSAVYLCASSSGDEQYFGPGTRLTVT.